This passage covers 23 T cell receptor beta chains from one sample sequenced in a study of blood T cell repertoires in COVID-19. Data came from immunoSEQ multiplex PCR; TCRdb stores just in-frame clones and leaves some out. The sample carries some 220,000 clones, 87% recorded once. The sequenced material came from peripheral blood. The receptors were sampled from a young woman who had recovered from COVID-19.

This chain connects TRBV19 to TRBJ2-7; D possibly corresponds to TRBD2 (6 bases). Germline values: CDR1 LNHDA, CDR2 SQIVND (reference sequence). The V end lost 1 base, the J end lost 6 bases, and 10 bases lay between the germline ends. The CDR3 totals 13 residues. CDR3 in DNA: TGTGCCAGTAGTATAGGATCGGGGGTCGAGCAGTACTTC. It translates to CASSIGSGVEQYF.

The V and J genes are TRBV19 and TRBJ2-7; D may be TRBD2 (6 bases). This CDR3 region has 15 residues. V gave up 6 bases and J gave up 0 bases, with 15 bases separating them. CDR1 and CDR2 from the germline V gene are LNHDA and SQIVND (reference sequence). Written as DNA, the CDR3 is TGTGCCAGTAGAAAGGGACTTCTTAGCTCCTACGAGCAGTACTTC. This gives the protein CASRKGLLSSYEQYF.

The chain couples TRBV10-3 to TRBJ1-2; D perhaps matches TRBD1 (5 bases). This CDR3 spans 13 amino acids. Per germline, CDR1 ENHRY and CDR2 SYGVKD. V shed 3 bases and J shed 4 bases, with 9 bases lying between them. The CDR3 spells CAISDGGSYGYTF. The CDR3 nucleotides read TGTGCCATCAGTGACGGGGGATCCTATGGCTACACCTTC.

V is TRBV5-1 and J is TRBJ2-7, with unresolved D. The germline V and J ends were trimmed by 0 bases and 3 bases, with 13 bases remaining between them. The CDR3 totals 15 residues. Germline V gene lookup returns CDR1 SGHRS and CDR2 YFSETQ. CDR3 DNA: TGCGCCAGCAGCTTGGAGCCAGGTCTGAACTACGAGCAGTACTTC. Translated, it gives CASSLEPGLNYEQYF.

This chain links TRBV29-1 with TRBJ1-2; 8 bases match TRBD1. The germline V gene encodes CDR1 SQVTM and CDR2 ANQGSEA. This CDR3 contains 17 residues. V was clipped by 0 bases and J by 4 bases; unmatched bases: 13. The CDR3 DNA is TGCAGCGTTGAAGATCCGGGACAGGCGGTCTTATTCTATGGCTACACCTTC. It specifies CSVEDPGQAVLFYGYTF.

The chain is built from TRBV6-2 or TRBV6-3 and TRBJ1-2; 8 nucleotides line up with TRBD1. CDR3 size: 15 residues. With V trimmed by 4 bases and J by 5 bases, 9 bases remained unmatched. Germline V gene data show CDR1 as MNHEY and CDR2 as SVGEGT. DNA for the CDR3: TGTGCCAGCAGTTCGGCGTCAGGGGGCGTGTATGGCTACACCTTC. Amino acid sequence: CASSSASGGVYGYTF.

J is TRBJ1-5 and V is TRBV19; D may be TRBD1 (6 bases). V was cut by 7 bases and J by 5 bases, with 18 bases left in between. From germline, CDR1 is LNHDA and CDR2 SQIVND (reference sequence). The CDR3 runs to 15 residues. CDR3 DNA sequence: TGTGCCAGTAATCCCGGGACATCGCTTCATCAGCCCCAGCATTTT. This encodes CASNPGTSLHQPQHF. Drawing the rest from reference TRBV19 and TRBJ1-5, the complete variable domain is DGGITQSPKYLFRKEGQNVTLSCEQNLNHDAMYWYRQDPGQGLRLIYYSQIVNDFQKGDIAEGYSVSREKKESFPLTVTSAQKNPTAFYLCASNPGTSLHQPQHFGDGTRLSIL.

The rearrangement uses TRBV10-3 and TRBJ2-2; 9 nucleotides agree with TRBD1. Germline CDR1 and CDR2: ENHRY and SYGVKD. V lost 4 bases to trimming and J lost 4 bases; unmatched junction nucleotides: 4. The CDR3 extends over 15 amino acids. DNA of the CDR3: TGTGCCATCAGTGTGGGACAGGGCCCCACCGGGGAGCTGTTTTTT. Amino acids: CAISVGQGPTGELFF.

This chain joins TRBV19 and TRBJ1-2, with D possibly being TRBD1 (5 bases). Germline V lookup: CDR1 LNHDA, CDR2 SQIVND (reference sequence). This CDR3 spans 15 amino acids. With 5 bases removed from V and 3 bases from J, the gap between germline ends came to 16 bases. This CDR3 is CASSAETVPYYGYTF. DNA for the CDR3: TGTGCCAGTAGTGCCGAGACAGTTCCTTACTATGGCTACACCTTC.

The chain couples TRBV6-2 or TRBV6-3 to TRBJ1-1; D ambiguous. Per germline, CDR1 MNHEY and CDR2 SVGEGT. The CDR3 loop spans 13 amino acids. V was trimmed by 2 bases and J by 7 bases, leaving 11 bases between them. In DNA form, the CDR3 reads TGTGCCAGCAGTTACCTTAGACACCGTGAAGCTTTCTTT. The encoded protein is CASSYLRHREAFF.

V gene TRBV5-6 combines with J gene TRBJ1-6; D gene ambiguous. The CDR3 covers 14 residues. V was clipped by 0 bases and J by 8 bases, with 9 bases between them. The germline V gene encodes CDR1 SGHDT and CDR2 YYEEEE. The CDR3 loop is CASSLGRMDSPLHF. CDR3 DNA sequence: TGTGCCAGCAGCTTGGGGAGGATGGATTCACCCCTCCACTTT.

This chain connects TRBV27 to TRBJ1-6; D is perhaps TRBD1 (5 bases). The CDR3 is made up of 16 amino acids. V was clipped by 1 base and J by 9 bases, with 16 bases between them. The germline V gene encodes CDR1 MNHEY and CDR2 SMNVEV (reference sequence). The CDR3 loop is CASSLLLGAGFSPLHF. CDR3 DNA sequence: TGTGCCAGCAGTTTATTGTTAGGGGCAGGGTTTTCACCCCTCCACTTT.

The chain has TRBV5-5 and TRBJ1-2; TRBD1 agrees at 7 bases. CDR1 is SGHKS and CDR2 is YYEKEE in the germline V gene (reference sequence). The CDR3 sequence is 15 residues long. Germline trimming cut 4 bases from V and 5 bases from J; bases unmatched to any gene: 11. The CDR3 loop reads CASSLTGAGGYGYTF. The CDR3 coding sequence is TGTGCCAGCAGCCTCACCGGGGCAGGGGGATATGGCTACACCTTC.

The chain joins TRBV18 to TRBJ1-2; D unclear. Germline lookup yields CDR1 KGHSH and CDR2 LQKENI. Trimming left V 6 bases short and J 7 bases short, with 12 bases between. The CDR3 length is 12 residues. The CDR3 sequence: CASSQDVSGYTF. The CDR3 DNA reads TGTGCCAGCTCGCAGGATGTAAGTGGCTACACCTTC.

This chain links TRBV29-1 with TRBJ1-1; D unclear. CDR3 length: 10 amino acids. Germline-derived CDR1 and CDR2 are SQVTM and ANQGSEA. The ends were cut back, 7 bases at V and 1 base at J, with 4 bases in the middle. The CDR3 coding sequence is TGCAGCGGGAGGAACACTGAAGCTTTCTTT. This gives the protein CSGRNTEAFF.

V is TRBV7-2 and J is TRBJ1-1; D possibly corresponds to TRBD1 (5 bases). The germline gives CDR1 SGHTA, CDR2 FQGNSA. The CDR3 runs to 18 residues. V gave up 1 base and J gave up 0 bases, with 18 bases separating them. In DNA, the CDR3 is TGTGCCAGCAGCTTAGAACTGACAGTACATGAAATGAACACTGAAGCTTTCTTT. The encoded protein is CASSLELTVHEMNTEAFF.

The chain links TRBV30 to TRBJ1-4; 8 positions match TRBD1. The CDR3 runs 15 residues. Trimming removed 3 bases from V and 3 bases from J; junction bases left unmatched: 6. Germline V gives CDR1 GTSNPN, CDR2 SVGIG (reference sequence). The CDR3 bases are TGTGCCTGGAGACCCGGGACAGGCTCTAATGAAAAACTGTTTTTT. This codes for CAWRPGTGSNEKLFF.

The CDR3 sequence: CASSLGWASDSYNEQFF. In nucleotides, the CDR3 is TGTGCCAGCAGCTTAGGGTGGGCTAGCGACTCCTACAATGAGCAGTTCTTC. V usage is TRBV11-2 and J usage is TRBJ2-1; tentatively, D is TRBD2 (6 bases). Trimming pared 1 base from V and 0 bases from J, leaving 13 bases between. Per the germline V gene, CDR1 is SGHAT and CDR2 is FQNNGV. This CDR3 has 17 residues.

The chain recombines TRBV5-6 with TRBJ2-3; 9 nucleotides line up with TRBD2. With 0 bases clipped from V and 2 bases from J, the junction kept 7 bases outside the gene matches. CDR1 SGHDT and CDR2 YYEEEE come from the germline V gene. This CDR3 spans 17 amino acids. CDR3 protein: CASSLALLAGTTDTQYF. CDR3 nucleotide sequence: TGTGCCAGCAGCTTGGCCTTGCTAGCGGGAACCACAGATACGCAGTATTTT.

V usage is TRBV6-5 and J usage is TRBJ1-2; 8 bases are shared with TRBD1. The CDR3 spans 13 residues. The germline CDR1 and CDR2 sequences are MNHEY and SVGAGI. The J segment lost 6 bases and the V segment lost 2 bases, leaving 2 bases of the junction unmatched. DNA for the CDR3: TGTGCCAGCAGTTACCCACAGGGGGATGGCTACACCTTC. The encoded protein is CASSYPQGDGYTF.

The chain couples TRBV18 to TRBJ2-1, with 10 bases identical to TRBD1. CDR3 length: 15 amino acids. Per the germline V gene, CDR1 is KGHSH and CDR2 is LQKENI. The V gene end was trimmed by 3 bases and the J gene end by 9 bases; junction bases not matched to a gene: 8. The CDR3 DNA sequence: TGTGCCAGCTCACCCGGACAGGGGGATGTTGGTGAGCAGTTCTTC. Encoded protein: CASSPGQGDVGEQFF.

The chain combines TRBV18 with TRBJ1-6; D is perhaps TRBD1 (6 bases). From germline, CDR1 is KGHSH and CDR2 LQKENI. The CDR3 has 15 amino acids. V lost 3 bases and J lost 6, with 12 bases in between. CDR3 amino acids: CASSPRLRGNSPLHF. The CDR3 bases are TGTGCCAGCTCACCCAGGCTCAGGGGTAATTCACCCCTCCACTTT.

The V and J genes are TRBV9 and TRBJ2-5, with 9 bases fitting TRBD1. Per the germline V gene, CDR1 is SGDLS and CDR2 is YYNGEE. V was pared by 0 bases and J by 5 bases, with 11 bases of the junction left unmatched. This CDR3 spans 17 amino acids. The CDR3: CASSVDTGGVEWETQYF. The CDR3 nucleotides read TGTGCCAGCAGCGTAGATACAGGGGGCGTGGAGTGGGAGACCCAGTACTTC.